These 30 T cell receptor beta chains were all obtained from the same sample, sequenced in a study of T cell repertoires in cytomegalovirus infection. One entry per CDR3 protein, called by TCRdb with MiXCR from the reads. This table has about 140,000 distinct CDR3 sequences, under 8.5% appearing once. Sequencing was carried out using PBMCs. The receptor set was obtained from a human donor in good health (CMV status not recorded). Some clones in this sample may be carry-over from other donors' samples.

This clonotype has a count of ten or more. This chain joins TRBV6-5 and TRBJ1-5; D remains ambiguous. Germline V gene lookup returns CDR1 MNHEY and CDR2 SVGAGI. With 5 bases removed from V and 13 bases from J, the gap between germline ends came to 12 bases. The CDR3 spans 11 residues. CDR3 residues: CASSNTPEQHF. The CDR3 bases are TGTGCCAGCAGTAATACGCCAGAACAGCATTTT.

At least ten counts were recorded for this clonotype. The chain has TRBV4-1 and TRBJ2-5; 8 bases fit TRBD2. V lost 1 base to trimming and J lost 1 base; unmatched junction nucleotides: 5. This CDR3 has 16 amino acids. The germline CDR1 and CDR2 sequences are MGHRA and YSYEKL. DNA of the CDR3: TGCGCCAGCAGCCAAGCCAGCGGGGGACCCCAAGAGACCCAGTACTTC. This codes for CASSQASGGPQETQYF.

This rearrangement joins TRBV28 to TRBJ1-1; no clear D. Trimming pared 3 bases from V and 1 base from J, leaving 6 bases between. The CDR3 length is 13 residues. The germline CDR1 and CDR2 sequences are MDHEN and SYDVKM. The CDR3 region is CASSLPANTEAFF. The CDR3, as DNA: TGTGCCAGCAGTTTGCCCGCGAACACTGAAGCTTTCTTT.

Many counts were recorded for this clonotype. The V and J genes are TRBV19 and TRBJ2-1; no clear D gene. This CDR3 comprises 15 residues. The germline CDR1 and CDR2 sequences are LNHDA and SQIVND (reference sequence). The ends were cut back, 1 base at V and 10 bases at J, with 17 bases in the middle. The CDR3 DNA is TGTGCCAGTAGTATAGGGGCGGTAGGGCTTGTAGAGCAGTTCTTC. Encoded protein: CASSIGAVGLVEQFF.

In this sample, this clonotype turned up many times. The V call is TRBV19, the J call TRBJ2-1; tentatively, D is TRBD1 (6 bases). The CDR3 is made up of 16 amino acids. Germline assignment: CDR1 LNHDA and CDR2 SQIVND (reference sequence). With 3 bases removed from V and 0 bases from J, the gap between germline ends came to 12 bases. CDR3 nucleotides: TGTGCCAGTAGTATCTTACAGGGAAACTCCTACAATGAGCAGTTCTTC. This sequence encodes CASSILQGNSYNEQFF. The whole variable domain, filled in from reference TRBV19 and TRBJ2-1, reads DGGITQSPKYLFRKEGQNVTLSCEQNLNHDAMYWYRQDPGQGLRLIYYSQIVNDFQKGDIAEGYSVSREKKESFPLTVTSAQKNPTAFYLCASSILQGNSYNEQFFGPGTRLTVL.

In its sample, this clonotype was seen many times. The V gene is TRBV7-2, the J gene TRBJ2-7; D is perhaps TRBD1 (5 bases). The CDR3 is 14 amino acids. Trimming took off 6 bases at V and 0 bases at J, with 12 bases between the two ends. Germline V gives CDR1 SGHTA, CDR2 FQGNSA. The CDR3 protein is CASRTQDYSYEQYF. In nucleotides, the CDR3 is TGTGCCAGCAGGACACAGGATTACTCCTACGAGCAGTACTTC.

This clonotype turned up a few times. The chain links TRBV6-8 to TRBJ2-1; the D is unclear. Looked up from germline, CDR1 is MNHGY and CDR2 is SAAAGT. The CDR3 runs 12 residues. Trimming stripped 0 bases from V and 6 bases from J, with 3 bases between. The CDR3 region has the DNA TGTGCCAGCAGTTACTCTCCCAATGAGCAGTTCTTC. Protein sequence: CASSYSPNEQFF.

This clonotype was seen at least ten times. J is TRBJ1-5 and V is TRBV7-2, with no clear D. The CDR3 runs 14 residues. The ends were cut back, 6 bases at V and 3 bases at J, with 12 bases in the middle. The germline V gene has CDR1 SGHTA and CDR2 FQGNSA. Here the CDR3 DNA reads TGTGCCAGCAGTTCCCGGGCCAACAATCAGCCCCAGCATTTT. Its translation: CASSSRANNQPQHF.

The chain links TRBV20-1 to TRBJ2-5; maybe TRBD2 (7 bases). Trimming shortened V by 5 bases and J by 2 bases, and 9 bases separated the two germline ends. This CDR3 comprises 12 residues. Germline CDR1 is DFQATT and CDR2 is SNEGSKA (reference sequence). CDR3: CSAEGGQETQYF. The CDR3 bases are TGCAGTGCTGAGGGGGGGCAAGAGACCCAGTACTTC.

This clonotype was observed at least ten times. The chain is built from TRBV3-1 and TRBJ2-2; no definite D call. The V gene lost 1 base and the J gene lost 4 bases, with 4 bases spanning the gap. The CDR3 is made up of 13 amino acids. Germline CDR1 and CDR2: LGHDT and YNNKEL (reference sequence). The CDR3 DNA follows: TGTGCCAGCAGCCAAGTGAGCACCGGGGAGCTGTTTTTT. This translates into CASSQVSTGELFF.

This clonotype came up many times. The rearrangement joins TRBV7-8 to TRBJ2-7; D unresolved. The CDR3 is made up of 14 amino acids. Between the trimmed V and J ends, which lost 3 bases and 1 base, there was a span of 10 bases. Germline V lookup: CDR1 SGHVS, CDR2 FQNEAQ. CDR3 sequence reads: CASSFGGSSYEQYF. As DNA, the CDR3 is TGTGCCAGCAGCTTCGGTGGGTCGTCCTACGAGCAGTACTTC.

This clonotype appeared many times. The chain is built from TRBV29-1 and TRBJ2-1; D possibly matches TRBD1 or TRBD2 (6 bases each). CDR3 length equals 15 residues. Trimming pared 3 bases from V and 4 bases from J, leaving 16 bases between. Germline assignment: CDR1 SQVTM and CDR2 ANQGSEA. DNA for the CDR3: TGCAGCGTTGATGGGGGCCAGGGAGGATACAATGAGCAGTTCTTC. The encoded protein is CSVDGGQGGYNEQFF.

The rearrangement uses TRBV20-1 and TRBJ1-5; D gene unclear. Germline CDR1 and CDR2: DFQATT and SNEGSKA (reference sequence). Trimming stripped 1 base from V and 1 base from J, with 5 bases between. This CDR3 spans 13 amino acids. DNA of the CDR3: TGCAGTGCTAGAGCGGGCAGCAATCAGCCCCAGCATTTT. Its translation is CSARAGSNQPQHF.

The chain carries TRBV7-9 and TRBJ1-4; tentatively, D is TRBD1 (6 bases). CDR3 length equals 14 residues. Trimming shortened V by 5 bases and J by 7 bases, and 14 bases separated the two germline ends. The germline V gene encodes CDR1 SEHNR and CDR2 FQNEAQ (reference sequence). The CDR3 region has the DNA TGTGCCAGCAGCCCTACAGGGTTTGGTGAAAAACTGTTTTTT. Protein sequence: CASSPTGFGEKLFF.

This clonotype was counted ten times or more. The chain joins TRBV7-2 to TRBJ1-2; unclear D gene. V dropped 0 bases and J dropped 0 bases, with 14 bases sitting between them. The CDR3 is 17 amino acids. Germline loops: CDR1 SGHTA, CDR2 FQGNSA. The CDR3 reads CASSLALDGRANYGYTF. CDR3 nucleotides: TGTGCCAGCAGCTTAGCGCTGGACGGTAGAGCTAACTATGGCTACACCTTC.

This clonotype was detected ten times or more. The rearrangement links TRBV29-1 to TRBJ2-7, with 11 bases fitting TRBD2. CDR1 and CDR2 from the germline V gene are SQVTM and ANQGSEA. The J segment lost 1 base and the V segment lost 7 bases, leaving 3 bases of the junction unmatched. The CDR3 runs 13 residues. CDR3 sequence reads: CSARTSGSYEQYF. The CDR3 DNA reads as TGCAGCGCCCGGACTAGCGGGTCCTACGAGCAGTACTTC.

In this sample, this clonotype turned up many times. The gene calls are TRBV7-9 and TRBJ1-1; D remains unclear. Trimming removed 5 bases from V and 4 bases from J, with 17 bases in between. The CDR3 spans 15 residues. From germline, CDR1 is SEHNR and CDR2 FQNEAQ (reference sequence). The CDR3 protein is CASSPPGVSPTEAFF. Written as DNA, the CDR3 is TGTGCCAGCAGCCCCCCTGGGGTATCCCCCACTGAAGCTTTCTTT.

This clonotype was seen many times. The chain joins TRBV11-2 to TRBJ2-7; D call uncertain. V was shortened by 3 bases and J by 3 bases, with 9 bases between the two germline ends. The CDR3 runs to 13 residues. From germline, CDR1 is SGHAT and CDR2 FQNNGV. The CDR3 nucleotides read TGTGCCAGCAGCTTTGGGCAGGACTACGAGCAGTACTTC. Protein product: CASSFGQDYEQYF. Variable domain in full (rest from reference TRBV11-2 and TRBJ2-7): EAGVAQSPRYKIIEKRQSVAFWCNPISGHATLYWYQQILGQGPKLLIQFQNNGVVDDSQLPKDRFSAERLKGVDSTLKIQPAKLEDSAVYLCASSFGQDYEQYFGPGTRLTVT.

This clonotype was counted a few times. The chain links TRBV20-1 to TRBJ1-4, with 9 bases identical to TRBD1. V shed 3 bases, J shed 0 bases, and the junction held 5 bases outside the gene matches. Germline-derived CDR1 and CDR2 are DFQATT and SNEGSKA (reference sequence). The CDR3 is 16 amino acids. The CDR3 DNA sequence: TGCAGTGCTAGGGGACAGGGCCTGGCAACTAATGAAAAACTGTTTTTT. It encodes CSARGQGLATNEKLFF.

The table lists this clonotype with many counts. The chain employs TRBV20-1 and TRBJ2-3; 7 bases match TRBD1. CDR1 DFQATT and CDR2 SNEGSKA come from the germline V gene (reference sequence). V dropped 5 bases and J dropped 4; count of bases not matched to a gene: 15. CDR3 size: 16 residues. CDR3 coding DNA: TGCAGTGCTCAGATCGTAAGGGGGCGGCAGGCAGATACGCAGTATTTT. Translating gives CSAQIVRGRQADTQYF.

This clonotype was found many times. V and J are TRBV7-2 and TRBJ2-1, with TRBD1 matching over 8 bases. After removal of 5 bases from V and 15 bases from J, the junction contained 6 bases not matched to a gene. Germline V gives CDR1 SGHTA, CDR2 FQGNSA. The CDR3 totals 11 residues. CDR3 sequence: CASSAGGARFF. CDR3 nucleotide sequence: TGTGCCAGCAGCGCAGGGGGCGCGAGGTTCTTC.

J is TRBJ2-3 and V is TRBV20-1, with D tentatively TRBD2 (7 bases). From germline, CDR1 is DFQATT and CDR2 SNEGSKA (reference sequence). V shed 6 bases and J shed 1 base, with 14 bases lying between them. The CDR3 loop spans 14 amino acids. The chain's CDR3 is CSARGGYRTDTQYF. The CDR3, as DNA: TGCAGTGCAAGGGGGGGATACCGCACAGATACGCAGTATTTT.

This clonotype was observed many times. The chain employs TRBV28 and TRBJ1-1; D perhaps matches TRBD1 (6 bases). The CDR3 contains 15 residues. Germline CDR1 is MDHEN and CDR2 is SYDVKM. V dropped 7 bases and J dropped 2 bases, with 17 bases sitting between them. CDR3 region: CASTRPPGVNTEAFF. The CDR3 coding sequence is TGTGCCAGCACCCGACCTCCAGGGGTTAACACTGAAGCTTTCTTT.

The CDR3: CSARAGAQHEKLFF. The DNA of the CDR3 is TGCAGTGCTAGAGCCGGGGCCCAACATGAAAAACTGTTTTTT. The J gene is TRBJ1-4, the V gene TRBV20-1; a possible D gene is TRBD1 (5 bases). The CDR3 is 14 residues long. Per germline, CDR1 DFQATT and CDR2 SNEGSKA (reference sequence). The V gene lost 1 base and the J gene lost 6 bases, with 12 bases spanning the gap.

The sample holds many counts of this clonotype. This rearrangement joins TRBV27 to TRBJ2-7; the D call may be TRBD1 or TRBD2 (5 bases each). There are 14 residues in the CDR3. Per the germline V gene, CDR1 is MNHEY and CDR2 is SMNVEV (reference sequence). Trimming stripped 2 bases from V and 7 bases from J, with 15 bases between. CDR3 sequence reads: CASSLNWGPGEQYF. For the CDR3, the DNA is TGTGCCAGCAGTTTAAATTGGGGACCGGGAGAGCAGTACTTC.

As to this clonotype: A much larger clone is a single base away; this may be a read error. V usage is TRBV28 and J usage is TRBJ1-2, with TRBD1 as a possible D gene (5 bases). Trimming took off 10 bases at V and 2 bases at J, with 14 bases between the two ends. Germline CDR1 MDHEN, CDR2 SYDVKM. CDR3 size: 13 residues. The CDR3, as DNA: TGTGCCAACAGGTTACCAGGGAACTATGGCTACACCTTC. This sequence encodes CANRLPGNYGYTF.

This clonotype was observed at least ten times. This chain joins TRBV7-6 and TRBJ2-7; 8 bases are shared with TRBD2. The CDR3 loop spans 14 amino acids. Germline-derived CDR1 and CDR2 are SGHVS and FNYEAQ. With 6 bases clipped from V and 0 bases from J, the junction kept 4 bases outside the gene matches. The CDR3, as DNA: TGTGCCAGCAGTAGCGGGGTCCCCTCCTACGAGCAGTACTTC. Its protein product is CASSSGVPSYEQYF.

This clonotype was detected many times. The CDR3 coding sequence is TGTGCCAGCAGCCAAGAATTTTCTACTTATTCCCATCCCCTCCACTTT. This sequence encodes CASSQEFSTYSHPLHF. The gene calls are TRBV3-1 and TRBJ1-6; D not certain. The V and J ends lost 0 bases and 13 bases respectively, with 19 bases between them. Germline-derived CDR1 and CDR2 are LGHDT and YNNKEL (reference sequence). This CDR3 region has 16 residues.

This clonotype was recorded once. This may come from a read error, since a much larger clone is one base off. The CDR3: CTSQASEQYF. The CDR3 DNA is TGTACCAGTCAGGCCTCAGAGCAGTATTTT. This chain connects TRBV19 to TRBJ2-3; no clear D. Germline CDR1 LNHDA, CDR2 SQIVND (reference sequence). This CDR3 is built from 10 residues.

The chain carries TRBV20-1 and TRBJ2-7, with TRBD2 matching 9 bases. V lost 4 bases to trimming and J lost 6 bases; unmatched junction nucleotides: 4. Germline CDR1 DFQATT, CDR2 SNEGSKA (reference sequence). This CDR3 has 12 amino acids. CDR3 coding DNA: TGCAGTGCTAATGCGGGGGGGATCGAGCAGTACTTC. Protein: CSANAGGIEQYF.